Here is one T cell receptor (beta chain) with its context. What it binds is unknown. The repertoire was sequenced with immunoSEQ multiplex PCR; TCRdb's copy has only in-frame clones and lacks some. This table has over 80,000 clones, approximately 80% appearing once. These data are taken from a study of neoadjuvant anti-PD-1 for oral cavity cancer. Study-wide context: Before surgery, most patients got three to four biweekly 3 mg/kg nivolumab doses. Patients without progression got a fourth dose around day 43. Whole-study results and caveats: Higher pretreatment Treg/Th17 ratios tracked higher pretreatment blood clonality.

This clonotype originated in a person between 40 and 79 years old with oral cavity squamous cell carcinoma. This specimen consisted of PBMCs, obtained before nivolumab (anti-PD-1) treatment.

Written as DNA, the CDR3 is TGTGCCTGGTCGGGACTAGCGGATATCACCGGGGAGCTGTTTTTT. This encodes CAWSGLADITGELFF. The chain links TRBV30 to TRBJ2-2, with 11 nucleotides matching TRBD2. Trimming took 5 bases from V and 4 from J; bases not matched to a gene: 6. This CDR3 is built from 15 residues. CDR1 GTSNPN and CDR2 SVGIG come from the germline V gene (reference sequence). The complete variable domain, with remaining parts taken from reference TRBV30 and TRBJ2-2, reads SQTIHQWPATLVQPVGSPLSLECTVEGTSNPNLYWYRQAAGRGLQLLFYSVGIGQISSEVPQNLSASRPQDRQFILSSKKLLLSDSGFYLCAWSGLADITGELFFGEGSRLTVL.